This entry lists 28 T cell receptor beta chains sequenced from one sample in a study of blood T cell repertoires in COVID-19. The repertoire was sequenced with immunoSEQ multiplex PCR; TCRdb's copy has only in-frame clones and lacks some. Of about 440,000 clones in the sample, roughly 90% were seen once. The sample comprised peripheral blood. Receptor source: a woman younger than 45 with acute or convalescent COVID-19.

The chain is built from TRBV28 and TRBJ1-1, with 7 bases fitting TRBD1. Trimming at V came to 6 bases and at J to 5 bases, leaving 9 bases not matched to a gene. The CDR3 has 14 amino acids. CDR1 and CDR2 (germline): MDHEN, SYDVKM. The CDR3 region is CASSPDRVMTEAFF. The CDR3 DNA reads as TGTGCCAGCAGCCCAGACAGGGTAATGACTGAAGCTTTCTTT.

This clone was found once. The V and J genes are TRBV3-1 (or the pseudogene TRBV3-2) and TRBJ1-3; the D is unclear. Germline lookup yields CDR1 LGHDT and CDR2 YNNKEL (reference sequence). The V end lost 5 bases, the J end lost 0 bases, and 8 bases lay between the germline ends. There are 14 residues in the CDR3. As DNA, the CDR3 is TGTGCCAGCAGCGAGCGCAGCTCTGGAAACACCATATATTTT. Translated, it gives CASSERSSGNTIYF.

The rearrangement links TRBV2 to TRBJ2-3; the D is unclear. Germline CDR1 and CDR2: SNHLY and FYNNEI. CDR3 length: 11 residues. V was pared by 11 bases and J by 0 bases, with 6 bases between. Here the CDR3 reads CALSSTDTQYF. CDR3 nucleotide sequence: TGTGCCTTATCTAGCACAGATACGCAGTATTTT.

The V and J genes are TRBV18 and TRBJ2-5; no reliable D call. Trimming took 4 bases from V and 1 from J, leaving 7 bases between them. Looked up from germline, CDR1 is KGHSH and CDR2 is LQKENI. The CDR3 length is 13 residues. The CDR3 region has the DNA TGTGCCAGCTCACTCGGTATCCAAGAGACCCAGTACTTC. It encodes CASSLGIQETQYF.

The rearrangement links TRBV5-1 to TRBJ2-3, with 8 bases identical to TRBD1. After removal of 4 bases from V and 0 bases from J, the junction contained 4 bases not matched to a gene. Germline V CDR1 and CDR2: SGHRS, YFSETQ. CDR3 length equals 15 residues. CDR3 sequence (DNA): TGCGCCAGCAGCCTGGGACAGGCTAGCACAGATACGCAGTATTTT. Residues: CASSLGQASTDTQYF.

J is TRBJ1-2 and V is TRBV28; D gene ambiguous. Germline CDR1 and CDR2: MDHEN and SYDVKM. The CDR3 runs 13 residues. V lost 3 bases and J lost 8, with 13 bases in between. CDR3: CASSFWRAGGYTF. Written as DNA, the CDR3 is TGTGCCAGCAGTTTTTGGAGGGCGGGAGGCTACACCTTC.

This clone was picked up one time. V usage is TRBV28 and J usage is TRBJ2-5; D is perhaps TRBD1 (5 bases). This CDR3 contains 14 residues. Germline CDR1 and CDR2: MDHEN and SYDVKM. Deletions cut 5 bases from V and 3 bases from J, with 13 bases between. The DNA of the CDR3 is TGTGCCAGCAGTCCGCGACGCAGGGAAGAGACCCAGTACTTC. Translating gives CASSPRRREETQYF.

The CDR3 bases are TGTGCCAGCCGACGAGACACAGGGTGGGAAGAGACCCAGTACTTC. This sequence encodes CASRRDTGWEETQYF. The rearrangement uses TRBV28 and TRBJ2-5; a weak D match, TRBD1 (6 bases). V gave up 8 bases and J gave up 3 bases, with 19 bases separating them. The CDR3 has 15 amino acids. CDR1 MDHEN and CDR2 SYDVKM come from the germline V gene. Full variable domain (rest looked up from reference TRBV28 and TRBJ2-5): DVKVTQSSRYLVKRTGEKVFLECVQDMDHENMFWYRQDPGLGLRLIYFSYDVKMKEKGDIPEGYSVSREKKERFSLILESASTNQTSMYLCASRRDTGWEETQYFGPGTRLLVL.

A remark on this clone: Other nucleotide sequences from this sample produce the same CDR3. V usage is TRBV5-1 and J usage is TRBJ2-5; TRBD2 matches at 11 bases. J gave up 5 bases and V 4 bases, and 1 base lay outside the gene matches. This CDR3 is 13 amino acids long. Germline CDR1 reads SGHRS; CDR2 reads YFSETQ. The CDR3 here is CASSGTSGETQYF. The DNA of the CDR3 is TGCGCCAGCAGCGGGACTAGCGGCGAGACCCAGTACTTC.

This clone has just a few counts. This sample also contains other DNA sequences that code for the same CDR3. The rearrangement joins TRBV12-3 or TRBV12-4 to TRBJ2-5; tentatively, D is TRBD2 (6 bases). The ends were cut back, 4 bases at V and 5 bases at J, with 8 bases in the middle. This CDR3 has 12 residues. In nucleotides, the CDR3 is TGTGCCAGCAGTTACCGGGGGGAGACCCAGTACTTC. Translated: CASSYRGETQYF.

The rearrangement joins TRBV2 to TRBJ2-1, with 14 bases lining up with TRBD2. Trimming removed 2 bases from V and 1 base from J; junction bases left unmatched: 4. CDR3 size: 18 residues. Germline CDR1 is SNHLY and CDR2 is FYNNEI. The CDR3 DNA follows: TGTGCCAGCAGTGAATACGGACTAGCGGGGGGATCCTACAATGAGCAGTTCTTC. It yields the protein CASSEYGLAGGSYNEQFF.

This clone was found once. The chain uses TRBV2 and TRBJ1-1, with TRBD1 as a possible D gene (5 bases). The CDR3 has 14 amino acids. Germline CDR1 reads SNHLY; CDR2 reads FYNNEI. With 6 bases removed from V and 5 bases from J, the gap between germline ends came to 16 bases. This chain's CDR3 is CASRTEAFLTEAFF. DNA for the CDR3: TGTGCCAGCAGGACAGAAGCGTTTTTAACTGAAGCTTTCTTT.

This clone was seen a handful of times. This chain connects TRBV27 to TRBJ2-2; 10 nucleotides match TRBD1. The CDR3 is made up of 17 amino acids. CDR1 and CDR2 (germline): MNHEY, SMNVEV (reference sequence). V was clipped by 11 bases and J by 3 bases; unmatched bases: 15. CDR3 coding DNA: TGTGCCGGTACTGACAGGGGGCGCCTTCCGGACACCGGGGAGCTGTTTTTT. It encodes CAGTDRGRLPDTGELFF.

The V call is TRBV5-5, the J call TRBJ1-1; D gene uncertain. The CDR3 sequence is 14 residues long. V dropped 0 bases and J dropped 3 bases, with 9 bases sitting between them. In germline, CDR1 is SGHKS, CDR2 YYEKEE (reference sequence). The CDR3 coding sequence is TGTGCCAGCAGCTTGGAAGTCGGGGACACTGAAGCTTTCTTT. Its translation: CASSLEVGDTEAFF.

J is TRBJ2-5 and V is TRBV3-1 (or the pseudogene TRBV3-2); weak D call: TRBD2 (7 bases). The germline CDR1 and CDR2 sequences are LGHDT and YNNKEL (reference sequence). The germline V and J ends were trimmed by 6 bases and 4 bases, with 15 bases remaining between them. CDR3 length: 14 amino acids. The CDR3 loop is CASSRTGGPETQYF. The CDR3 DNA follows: TGTGCCAGCAGTCGGACGGGGGGCCCAGAGACCCAGTACTTC.

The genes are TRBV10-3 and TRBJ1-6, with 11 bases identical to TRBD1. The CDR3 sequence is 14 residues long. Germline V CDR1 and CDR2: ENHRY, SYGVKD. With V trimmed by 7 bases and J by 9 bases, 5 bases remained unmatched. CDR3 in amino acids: CAIKDRGHSSPLHF. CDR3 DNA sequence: TGTGCCATCAAGGACAGGGGGCATAGTTCACCCCTCCACTTT.

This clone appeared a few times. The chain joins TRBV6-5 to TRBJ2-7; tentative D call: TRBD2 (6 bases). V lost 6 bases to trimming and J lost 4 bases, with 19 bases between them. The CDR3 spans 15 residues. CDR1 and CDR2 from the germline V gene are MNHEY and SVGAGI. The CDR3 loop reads CASRKGVWGTYEQYF. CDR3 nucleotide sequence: TGTGCCAGCAGAAAAGGGGTCTGGGGGACTTACGAGCAGTACTTC.

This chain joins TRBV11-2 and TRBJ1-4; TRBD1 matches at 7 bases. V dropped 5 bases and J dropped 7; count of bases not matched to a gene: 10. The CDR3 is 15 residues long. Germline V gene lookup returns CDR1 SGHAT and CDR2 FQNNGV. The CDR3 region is CASSRQGGEGEKLFF. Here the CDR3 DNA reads TGTGCCAGCAGCCGCCAGGGGGGAGAAGGTGAAAAACTGTTTTTT.

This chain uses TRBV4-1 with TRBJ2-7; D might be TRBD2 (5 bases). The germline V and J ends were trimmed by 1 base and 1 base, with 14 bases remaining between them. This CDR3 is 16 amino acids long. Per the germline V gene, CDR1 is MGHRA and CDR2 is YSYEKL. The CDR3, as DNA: TGCGCCAGCAGCCAAGTTGGACTGTCGGCGTCCTACGAGCAGTACTTC. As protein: CASSQVGLSASYEQYF.

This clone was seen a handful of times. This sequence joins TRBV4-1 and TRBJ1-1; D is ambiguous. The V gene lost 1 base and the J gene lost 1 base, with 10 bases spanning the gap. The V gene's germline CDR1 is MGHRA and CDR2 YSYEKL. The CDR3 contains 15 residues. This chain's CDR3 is CASSQVGGGNTEAFF. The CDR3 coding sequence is TGCGCCAGCAGCCAAGTGGGTGGCGGGAACACTGAAGCTTTCTTT.

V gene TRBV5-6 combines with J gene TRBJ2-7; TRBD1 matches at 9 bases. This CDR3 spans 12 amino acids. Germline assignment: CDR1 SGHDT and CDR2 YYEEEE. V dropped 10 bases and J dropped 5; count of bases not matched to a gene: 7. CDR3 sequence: CAGGTGPNEQYF. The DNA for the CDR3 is TGTGCCGGGGGGACAGGGCCCAACGAGCAGTACTTC.

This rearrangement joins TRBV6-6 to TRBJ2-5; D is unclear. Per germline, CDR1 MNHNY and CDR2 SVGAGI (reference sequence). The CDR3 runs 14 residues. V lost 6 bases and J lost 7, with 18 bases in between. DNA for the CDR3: TGTGCCAGCAGGACTGGCTCTTCCTCTGGGACCCAGTACTTC. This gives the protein CASRTGSSSGTQYF.

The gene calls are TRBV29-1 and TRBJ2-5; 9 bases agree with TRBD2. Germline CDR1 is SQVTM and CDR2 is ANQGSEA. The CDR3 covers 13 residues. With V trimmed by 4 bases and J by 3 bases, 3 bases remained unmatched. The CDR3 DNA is TGCAGCGTTGTGAGGACTAGCGAAGAGACCCAGTACTTC. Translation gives CSVVRTSEETQYF.

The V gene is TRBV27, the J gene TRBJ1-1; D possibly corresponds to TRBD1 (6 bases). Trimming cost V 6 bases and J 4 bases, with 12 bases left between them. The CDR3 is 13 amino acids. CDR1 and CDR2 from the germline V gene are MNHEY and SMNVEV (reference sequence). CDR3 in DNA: TGTGCCAGCAGACGAACAGGGTCCACTGAAGCTTTCTTT. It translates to CASRRTGSTEAFF.

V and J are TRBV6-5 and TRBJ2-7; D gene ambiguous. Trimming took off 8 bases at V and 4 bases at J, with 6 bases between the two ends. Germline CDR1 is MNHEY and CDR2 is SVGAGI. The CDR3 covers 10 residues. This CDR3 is CASLLYEQYF. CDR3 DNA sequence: TGTGCCAGCCTTTTATACGAGCAGTACTTC.

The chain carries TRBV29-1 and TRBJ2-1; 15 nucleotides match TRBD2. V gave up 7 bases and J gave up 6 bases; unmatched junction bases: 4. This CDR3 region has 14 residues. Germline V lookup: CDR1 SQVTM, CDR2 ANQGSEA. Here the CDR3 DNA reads TGCAGCGCAGGGGGACTAGCGGGGGGCAATGAGCAGTTCTTC. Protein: CSAGGLAGGNEQFF.

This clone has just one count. CDR3 coding DNA: TGTGCCAGCAGTGAAGCGCTTAGCCGAAGCTCCTATAATTCACCCCTCCACTTT. Its protein product is CASSEALSRSSYNSPLHF. The chain combines TRBV2 with TRBJ1-6; D gene unclear. The CDR3 consists of 18 residues. With 0 bases removed from V and 0 bases from J, the gap between germline ends came to 12 bases. Germline CDR1 SNHLY, CDR2 FYNNEI.

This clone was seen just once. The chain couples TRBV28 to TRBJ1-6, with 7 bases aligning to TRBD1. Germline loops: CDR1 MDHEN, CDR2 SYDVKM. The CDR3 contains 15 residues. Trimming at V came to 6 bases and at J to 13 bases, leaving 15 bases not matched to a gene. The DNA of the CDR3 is TGTGCCAGCAGGAGCCGGGACAGAAGCGTCGGGCCCCTCCACTTT. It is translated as CASRSRDRSVGPLHF.